The clone carrying this T cell receptor (beta chain) was recorded once. This sample stems from a study of blood T cell repertoires in COVID-19. Study context: Sites in the United States, Italy and Spain provided acute and convalescent COVID-19 samples. T cells, B-cell-depleted T cells, or PBMCs provided the cDNA or gDNA that served as material.

In the source study's methods: Cell counts per sample came from amplifying reference gene primers. Data came from immunoSEQ multiplex PCR; TCRdb stores just in-frame clones and leaves some out. That table gives V, J and clone size, and the DNA gave D and trimming. This table has approximately 130,000 clones, 81% appearing once. Germline V CDR1 and CDR2: DFQATT, SNEGSKA (reference sequence). This CDR3 is 15 amino acids long. V dropped 3 bases and J dropped 7; count of bases not matched to a gene: 11. This chain links TRBV20-1 with TRBJ2-1; 8 bases match TRBD1. The material sequenced was peripheral blood. This sequence was found in a woman in her sixties or seventies with active or convalescent COVID-19. CDR3 residues: CSASRQGAHLNEQFF. CDR3 DNA sequence: TGCAGTGCTAGTCGGCAGGGGGCCCATCTAAATGAGCAGTTCTTC.